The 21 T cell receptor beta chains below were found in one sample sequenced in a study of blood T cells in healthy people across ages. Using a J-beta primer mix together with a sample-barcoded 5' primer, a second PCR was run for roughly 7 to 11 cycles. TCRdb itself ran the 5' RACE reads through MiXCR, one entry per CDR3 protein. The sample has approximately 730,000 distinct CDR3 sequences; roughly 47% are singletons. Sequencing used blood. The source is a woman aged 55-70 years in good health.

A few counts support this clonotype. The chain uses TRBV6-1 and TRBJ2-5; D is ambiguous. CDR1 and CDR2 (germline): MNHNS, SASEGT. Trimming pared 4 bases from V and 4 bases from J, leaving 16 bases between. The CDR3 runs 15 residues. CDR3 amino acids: CASSAPTSRIETQYF. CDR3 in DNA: TGTGCCAGCAGTGCTCCGACCTCGCGTATAGAGACCCAGTACTTC.

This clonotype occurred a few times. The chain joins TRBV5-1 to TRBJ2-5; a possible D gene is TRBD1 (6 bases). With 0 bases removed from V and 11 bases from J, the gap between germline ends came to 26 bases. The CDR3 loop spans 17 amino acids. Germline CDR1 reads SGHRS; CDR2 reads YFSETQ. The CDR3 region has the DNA TGCGCCAGCAGCTTGGAGGCAGGGGTGCTTCCTAACAATGAGCAGTACTTC. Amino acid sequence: CASSLEAGVLPNNEQYF. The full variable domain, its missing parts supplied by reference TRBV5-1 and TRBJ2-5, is KAGVTQTPRYLIKTRGQQVTLSCSPISGHRSVSWYQQTPGQGLQFLFEYFSETQRNKGNFPGRFSGRQFSNSRSEMNVSTLELGDSALYLCASSLEAGVLPNNEQYFGPGTRLLVL.

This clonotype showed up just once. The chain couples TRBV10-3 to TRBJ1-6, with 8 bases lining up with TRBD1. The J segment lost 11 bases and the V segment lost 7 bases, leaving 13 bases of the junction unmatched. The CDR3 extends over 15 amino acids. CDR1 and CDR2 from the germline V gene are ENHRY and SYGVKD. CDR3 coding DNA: TGTGCCATCAAGAAAGGTGCAGGGGGCAACACACCCCTCCACTTT. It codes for CAIKKGAGGNTPLHF.

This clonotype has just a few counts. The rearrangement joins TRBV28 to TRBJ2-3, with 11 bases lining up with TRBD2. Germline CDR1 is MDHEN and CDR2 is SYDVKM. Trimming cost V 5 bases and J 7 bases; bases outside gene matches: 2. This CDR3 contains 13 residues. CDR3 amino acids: CASSVTSGNTQYF. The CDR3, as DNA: TGTGCCAGCAGTGTGACTAGCGGGAATACGCAGTATTTT.

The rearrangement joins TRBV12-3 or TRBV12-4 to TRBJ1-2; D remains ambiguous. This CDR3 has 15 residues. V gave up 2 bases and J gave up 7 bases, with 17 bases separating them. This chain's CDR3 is CASSLSSAASAGYTF. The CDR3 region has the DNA TGTGCCAGCAGTTTAAGTAGTGCGGCGAGCGCTGGCTACACCTTC.

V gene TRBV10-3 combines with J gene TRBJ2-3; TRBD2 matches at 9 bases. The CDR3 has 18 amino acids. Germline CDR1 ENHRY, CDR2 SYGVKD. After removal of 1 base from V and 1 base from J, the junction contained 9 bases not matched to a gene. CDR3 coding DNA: TGTGCCATCAGTGAGTTTGCTAGCGGGATTGGCGGCACAGATACGCAGTATTTT. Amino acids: CAISEFASGIGGTDTQYF.

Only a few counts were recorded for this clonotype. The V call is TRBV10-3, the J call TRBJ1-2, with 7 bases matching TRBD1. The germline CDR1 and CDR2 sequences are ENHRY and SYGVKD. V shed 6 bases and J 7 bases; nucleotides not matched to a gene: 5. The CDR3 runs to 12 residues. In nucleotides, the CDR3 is TGTGCCATCAGGACAGGGTCGTCTGGCTACACCTTC. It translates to CAIRTGSSGYTF.

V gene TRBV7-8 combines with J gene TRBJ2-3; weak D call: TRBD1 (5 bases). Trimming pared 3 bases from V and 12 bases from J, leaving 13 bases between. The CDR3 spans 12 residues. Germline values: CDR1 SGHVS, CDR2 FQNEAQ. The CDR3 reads CASSLTDEAQYF. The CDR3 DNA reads TGTGCCAGCAGCTTGACAGACGAGGCCCAGTATTTT.

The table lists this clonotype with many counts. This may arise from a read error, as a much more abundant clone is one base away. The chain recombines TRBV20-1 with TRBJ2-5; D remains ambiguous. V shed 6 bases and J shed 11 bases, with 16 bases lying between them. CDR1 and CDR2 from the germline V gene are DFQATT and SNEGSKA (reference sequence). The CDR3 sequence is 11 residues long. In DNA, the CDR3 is TGCAGTGCACCAATCTACGATGAGCAGTACTTC. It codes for CSAPIYDEQYF.

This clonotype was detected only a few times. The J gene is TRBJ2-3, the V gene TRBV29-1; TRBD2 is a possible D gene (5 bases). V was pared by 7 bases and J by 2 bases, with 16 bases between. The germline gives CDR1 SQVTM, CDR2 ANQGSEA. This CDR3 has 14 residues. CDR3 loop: CSASSGSNTDTQYF. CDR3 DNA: TGCAGCGCCAGCAGCGGATCTAACACAGATACGCAGTATTTT.

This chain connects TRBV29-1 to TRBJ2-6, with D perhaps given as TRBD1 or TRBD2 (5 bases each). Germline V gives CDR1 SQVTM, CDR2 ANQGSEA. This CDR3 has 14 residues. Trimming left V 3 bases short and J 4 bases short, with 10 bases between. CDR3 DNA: TGCAGCGTTGAGGGGGTGACCGGGGCCAACGTCCTGACTTTC. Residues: CSVEGVTGANVLTF.

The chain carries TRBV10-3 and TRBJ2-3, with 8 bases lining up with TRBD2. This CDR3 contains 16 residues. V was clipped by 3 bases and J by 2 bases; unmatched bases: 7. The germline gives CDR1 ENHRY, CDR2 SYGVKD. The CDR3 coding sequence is TGTGCCATCAGTGAACCCAGCGGGAGTATCACAGATACGCAGTATTTT. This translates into CAISEPSGSITDTQYF.

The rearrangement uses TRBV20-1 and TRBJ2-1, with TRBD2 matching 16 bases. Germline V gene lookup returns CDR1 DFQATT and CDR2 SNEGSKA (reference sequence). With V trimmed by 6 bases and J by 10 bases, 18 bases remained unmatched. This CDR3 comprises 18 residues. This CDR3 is CSATSGTSGRALPIEQFF. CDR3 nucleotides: TGCAGTGCAACTTCCGGGACTAGCGGGAGGGCTTTACCCATAGAGCAGTTCTTC.

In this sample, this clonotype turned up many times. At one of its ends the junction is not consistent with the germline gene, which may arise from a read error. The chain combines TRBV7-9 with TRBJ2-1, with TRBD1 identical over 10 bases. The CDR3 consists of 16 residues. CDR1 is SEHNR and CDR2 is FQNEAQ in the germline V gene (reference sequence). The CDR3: CASSLAGTGAYNEQFF. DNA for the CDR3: TGCGCCAGCAGCCTGGCCGGGACAGGGGCCTACAATGAGCAGTTCTTC.

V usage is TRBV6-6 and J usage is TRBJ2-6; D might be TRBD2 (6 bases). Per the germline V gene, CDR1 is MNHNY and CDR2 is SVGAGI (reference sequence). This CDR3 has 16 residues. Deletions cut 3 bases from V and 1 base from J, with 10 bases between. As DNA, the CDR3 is TGTGCCAGCAGTTATTACGGGGGTTCTGGGGCCAACGTCCTGACTTTC. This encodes CASSYYGGSGANVLTF.

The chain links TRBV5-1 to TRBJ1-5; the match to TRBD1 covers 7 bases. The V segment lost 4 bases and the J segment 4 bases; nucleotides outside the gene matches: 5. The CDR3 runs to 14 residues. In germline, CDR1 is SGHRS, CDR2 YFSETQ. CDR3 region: CASSAGGGNQPQHF. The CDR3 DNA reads TGCGCCAGCAGCGCAGGGGGAGGTAATCAGCCCCAGCATTTT.

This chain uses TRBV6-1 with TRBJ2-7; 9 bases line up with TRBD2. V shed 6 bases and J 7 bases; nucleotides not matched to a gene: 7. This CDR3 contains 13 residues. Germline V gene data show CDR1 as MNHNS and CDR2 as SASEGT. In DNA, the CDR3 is TGTGCCAGCAGGGCTAGCGGGATGGGAGAGCAGTACTTC. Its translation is CASRASGMGEQYF.

The CDR3: CASRRAVGNTEAFF. DNA for the CDR3: TGTGCCAGCCGTCGAGCGGTGGGGAACACTGAAGCTTTCTTT. The V gene is TRBV7-2, the J gene TRBJ1-1; D is uncertain. The ends were cut back, 8 bases at V and 1 base at J, with 14 bases in the middle. This CDR3 has 14 amino acids. Germline V lookup: CDR1 SGHTA, CDR2 FQGNSA.

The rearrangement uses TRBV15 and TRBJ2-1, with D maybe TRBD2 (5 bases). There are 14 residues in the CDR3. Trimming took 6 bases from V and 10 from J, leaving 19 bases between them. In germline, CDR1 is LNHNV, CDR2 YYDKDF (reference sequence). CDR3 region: CATRGSRIEGEQFF. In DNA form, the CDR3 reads TGTGCCACCAGAGGGAGCCGGATAGAGGGAGAGCAGTTCTTC.

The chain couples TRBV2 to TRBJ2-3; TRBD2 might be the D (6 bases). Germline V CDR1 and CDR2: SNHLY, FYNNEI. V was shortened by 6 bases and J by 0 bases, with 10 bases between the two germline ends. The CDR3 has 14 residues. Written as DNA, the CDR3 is TGTGCCAGCAGAGGACTATCTAGCACAGATACGCAGTATTTT. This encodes CASRGLSSTDTQYF.

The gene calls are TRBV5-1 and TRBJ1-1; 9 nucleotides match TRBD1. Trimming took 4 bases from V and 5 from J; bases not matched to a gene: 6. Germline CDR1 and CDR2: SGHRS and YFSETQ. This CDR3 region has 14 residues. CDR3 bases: TGCGCCAGCAGCGACTCCGGGACAGGGACTGAAGCTTTCTTT. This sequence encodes CASSDSGTGTEAFF.